This TCR beta chain was sequenced in a study of blood T cell repertoires in COVID-19. At the level of the study: Sites in the United States, Italy and Spain provided acute and convalescent COVID-19 samples. PBMCs, B-cell-depleted T cells, or T cells were the source of the cDNA or gDNA that made up the material.

Recruits, aged roughly 18 to 95 years, lived in 20 to 30 US areas. Trimming took 5 bases from V and 2 from J, leaving 17 bases between them. Germline-derived CDR1 and CDR2 are SGHKS and YYEKEE (reference sequence). This CDR3 has 16 amino acids. Methods used by the authors: Amplification of reference gene primers was used by the study to estimate nucleated cell counts. Some clones are missing from TCRdb's copy, which holds only in-frame ones; the method was immunoSEQ multiplex PCR. The DNA was the basis for D and trimming; V, J and clone size are from that table. The sample lists 200,000 to 300,000 clones, more than 75% occurring once.

The sequenced material came from PBMCs or T cells enriched from blood (not recorded which). The clonotype was recovered from a woman aged 18-30 years who had recovered from COVID-19. The V and J genes are TRBV5-5 and TRBJ2-1, with D perhaps TRBD2 (5 bases). The CDR3, as DNA: TGTGCCAGCAGTCCTGCGGGCAGGACGACCTACAATGAGCAGTTCTTC. This gives the protein CASSPAGRTTYNEQFF.